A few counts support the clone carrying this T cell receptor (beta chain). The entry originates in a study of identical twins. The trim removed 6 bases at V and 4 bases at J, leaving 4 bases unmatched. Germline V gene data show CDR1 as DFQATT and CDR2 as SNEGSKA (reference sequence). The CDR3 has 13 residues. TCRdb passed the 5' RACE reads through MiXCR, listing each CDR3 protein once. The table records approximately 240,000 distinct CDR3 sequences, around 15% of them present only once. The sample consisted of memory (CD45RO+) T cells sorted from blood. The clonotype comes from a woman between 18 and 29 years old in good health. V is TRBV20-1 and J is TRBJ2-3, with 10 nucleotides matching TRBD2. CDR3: CSAEAGGADTQYF. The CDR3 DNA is TGCAGTGCCGAAGCGGGGGGGGCAGATACGCAGTATTTT.